Listed below are T cell receptor beta chains from one sample, sequenced in a study of somatic mutations in cytotoxic T cells in rheumatoid arthritis. Clones were sequenced by immunoSEQ multiplex PCR, and TCRdb holds only the in-frame ones, with some missing. The sample yields roughly 10,000 clones, about 81% seen once. Material: CD8+ T cells sorted from blood. Receptors originate from a woman aged 50 to 60 in good health. Both conserved end residues are part of each CDR3. D genes are given only for firm matches. Size values are once, few and many counts, or a class for expanded clones, and some rows have none.

J,size,V,D,DNA,CDR3
TRBJ2-7,NA,TRBV11-2,NA,TGTGCCAGCAGCCGTTCCTACGAGCAGTACTTC,CASSRSYEQYF
TRBJ2-7,NA,TRBV27,TRBD1,TGTGCCACGTCAGGGGGAAGGGATTTCTACGAGCAGTACTTC,CATSGGRDFYEQYF
TRBJ2-7,NA,TRBV5-6,NA,TGTGCCAGCAGCTTATCACTAGCACCCTACGAGCAGTACTTC,CASSLSLAPYEQYF
TRBJ2-7,NA,TRBV4-2,TRBD2,TGTGCCAGCAGCCAAGGTTGGGAGGCGGGACTATCCTACGAGCAGTACTTC,CASSQGWEAGLSYEQYF
TRBJ2-3,NA,TRBV5-6,NA,TGTGCCAGCAGCTCTTCGGATACGCAGTATTTT,CASSSSDTQYF
TRBJ1-1,NA,TRBV6-5,NA,TGTGCCAGCACCCCCGGGATGAACACTGAAGCTTTCTTT,CASTPGMNTEAFF
TRBJ2-3,NA,TRBV6-5,NA,TGTGCCAGCACCGGACCTAGCTTATCAGATACGCAGTATTTT,CASTGPSLSDTQYF
TRBJ2-7,NA,TRBV9,NA,TGTGCCAGCAGCGTAGGGGCCGGCGGGGTCCACGAGCAGTACTTC,CASSVGAGGVHEQYF
TRBJ2-5,once,TRBV5-4,NA,TGTGCCAGCAGCTCCGAGGCGGAGACCCAGTACTTC,CASSSEAETQYF
TRBJ1-5,NA,TRBV5-6,NA,TGTGCCAGCAGCCTATATAGCAATCAGCCCCAGCATTTT,CASSLYSNQPQHF
TRBJ2-3,NA,TRBV6-4,TRBD2,TGTGCCAGCAGTGAGCGGGGGGGGACAGATACGCAGTATTTT,CASSERGGTDTQYF
TRBJ2-3,NA,TRBV7-2,TRBD2,TGTGCCAGCAGCTTGCCGCGGGAGGGAGCTAGCACAGATACGCAGTATTTT,CASSLPREGASTDTQYF
TRBJ2-2,NA,TRBV7-2,NA,TGTGCCAGCAGCACTGGACTGGCGAACACCGGGGAGCTGTTTTTT,CASSTGLANTGELFF
TRBJ2-5,NA,TRBV4-2,NA,TGTGCCAGCAGCCAAGAGCCGTTTGGGGGGACCAAAGAGACCCAGTACTTC,CASSQEPFGGTKETQYF
TRBJ2-5,NA,TRBV7-9,TRBD2,TGTGCCAGCAGCTTAGTGTTGGGGGGGAAAGAGACCCAGTACTTC,CASSLVLGGKETQYF
TRBJ1-4,NA,TRBV5-4,TRBD1,TGTGCCAGCAGCTGGGGGACAGGGGGAGCTAATGAAAAACTGTTTTTT,CASSWGTGGANEKLFF
TRBJ2-7,NA,TRBV27,TRBD1,TGTGCCAGCAGTCCGTCCCGGGACAGGTGGTACGAGCAGTACTTC,CASSPSRDRWYEQYF
TRBJ2-2,NA,TRBV7-9,NA,TGTGCCAGCAGCTCCTCGGGACTCTCAGGACCCGGGGAGCTGTTTTTT,CASSSSGLSGPGELFF
TRBJ2-7,NA,TRBV27,NA,TGTGCCAGCAGTTCCGGGGCCTACGAGCAGTACTTC,CASSSGAYEQYF
TRBJ2-1,few,TRBV6-4,TRBD1,TGTGCCAGCAGTGCCGGGACAGGGGGAAACAATGAGCAGTTCTTC,CASSAGTGGNNEQFF
TRBJ2-7,NA,TRBV5-5,NA,TGTGCCAGCAGCTTGATATGGCAGGGCGGCTCCTACGAGCAGTACTTC,CASSLIWQGGSYEQYF
TRBJ2-7,NA,TRBV29-1,NA,TGCAGCGTTGAATATACATACGAGCAGTACTTC,CSVEYTYEQYF
TRBJ1-2,NA,TRBV7-9,NA,TGTGCCAGCAGCTCACTGACAGCCCACTATGGCAACACCTTC,CASSSLTAHYGNTF
TRBJ2-7,NA,TRBV15,NA,TGTGCCACCAGCACTCCCCCTTCGGGCAGGGTGGACGAGCAGTACTTC,CATSTPPSGRVDEQYF
TRBJ1-6,NA,TRBV5-4,TRBD1,TGTGCCAGCAGGGACAGGGGGGATTCACCCCTCCACTTT,CASRDRGDSPLHF
TRBJ2-7,NA,TRBV5-1,TRBD2,TGCGCCAGCAGCTTGGCGGGGGGAGAGCAGTACTTC,CASSLAGGEQYF
TRBJ2-1,NA,TRBV6-1,TRBD1,TGTGCCAGCAGTGTCCGGACAGGGGCATACAATGAGCAGTTCTTC,CASSVRTGAYNEQFF
TRBJ1-5,few,TRBV6-6,NA,TGTGCCAGTGGGCAGAGAAGCAATCAGCCCCAGCATTTT,CASGQRSNQPQHF
TRBJ1-2,NA,TRBV27,TRBD1,TGTGCCAGCAGTTCGGGACAGGGGGAAGACTATGGCTACACCTTC,CASSSGQGEDYGYTF
TRBJ2-1,NA,TRBV27,NA,TGTGCCAGCAGTTTCGGGCAGGGAACCAATGAGCAGTTCTTC,CASSFGQGTNEQFF
TRBJ2-3,once,TRBV4-1,TRBD2,TGCGCCAGCAGCCAAGAACCGGGACTAGCGGGACTTGGGGCCACCACAGATACGCAGTATTTT,CASSQEPGLAGLGATTDTQYF
TRBJ2-3,NA,TRBV4-3,TRBD2,TGCGCCAGCAGCCATCCCCTAGCGGGAGGCCCAGATACGCAGTATTTT,CASSHPLAGGPDTQYF
TRBJ1-1,NA,TRBV11-2,NA,TGTGCCAGCACCTACCACACTGAAGCTTTCTTT,CASTYHTEAFF
TRBJ2-7,NA,TRBV7-9,TRBD2,TGTGCCAGCAGCTCGGGGGGGGCCTATGAGCAGTACTTC,CASSSGGAYEQYF
TRBJ2-7,once,TRBV19,TRBD1,TGTGCCAGTAGCCCTGACAGGGGGATCTACGAGCAGTACTTC,CASSPDRGIYEQYF
TRBJ2-3,NA,TRBV28,TRBD1,TGTGCCAGCACCCCGGGACAGGGGGTAGATACGCAGTATTTT,CASTPGQGVDTQYF
TRBJ2-1,NA,TRBV19,TRBD2,TGTGCCAGTACCGTGGGGGGACTAGCGGACTACAATGAGCAGTTCTTC,CASTVGGLADYNEQFF
TRBJ2-7,NA,TRBV4-1,TRBD1,TGCGCCAGCAGCCCGGTCGAAGGACAGGGAATTGAGCAGTACTTC,CASSPVEGQGIEQYF
TRBJ2-3,NA,TRBV13,TRBD2,TGTGCCAGCAGCCCAAGTCATCGAGCGGGATTCACAGATACGCAGTATTTT,CASSPSHRAGFTDTQYF
TRBJ2-4,NA,TRBV7-2,NA,TGTGCCAGCAGCCCAGGGGAAAACATTCAGTACTTC,CASSPGENIQYF
TRBJ2-7,NA,TRBV2,TRBD2,TGTGCCAGCAGTGAAGGCCTAGCGGACTACGAGCAGTACTTC,CASSEGLADYEQYF